The 28 T cell receptor beta chains presented below share a single source sample, sequenced in a study of memory CD4+ T cells and cytomegalovirus serostatus. Profiled with immunoSEQ multiplex PCR; TCRdb holds only in-frame clones, not every one. The sample lists about 64,000 clones; 75% to 80% were seen once. The sort gate was single viable CD3+CD4+CD8-CD45RO+ cells for memory CD4+ T cells. The source material was memory CD4+ T cells from blood. Receptor source: an adult in good health and CMV-seronegative.

The gene calls are TRBV7-9 and TRBJ2-1, with D possibly TRBD2 on 7 matching bases. CDR3 length: 14 amino acids. Looked up from germline, CDR1 is SEHNR and CDR2 is FQNEAQ (reference sequence). V was trimmed by 5 bases and J by 6 bases, leaving 14 bases between them. CDR3 nucleotides: TGTGCCAGCAGCCCTATGGGAGGGGGCAATGAGCAGTTCTTC. It is translated as CASSPMGGGNEQFF.

The rearrangement joins TRBV5-4 to TRBJ1-1; D call uncertain. Per the germline V gene, CDR1 is SGHNT and CDR2 is YYREEE (reference sequence). This CDR3 has 13 amino acids. V gave up 2 bases and J gave up 0 bases, with 5 bases separating them. The CDR3 DNA sequence: TGTGCCAGCAGCTTTTCGGTGAACACTGAAGCTTTCTTT. The encoded protein is CASSFSVNTEAFF.

V is TRBV10-3 and J is TRBJ1-1; D is uncertain. CDR1 is ENHRY, CDR2 SYGVKD, per germline. CDR3 length equals 14 residues. Trimming removed 2 bases from V and 4 bases from J, with 11 bases in between. DNA of the CDR3: TGTGCCATCAGTGAGATGAGGGTGGGCACTGAAGCTTTCTTT. Translation: CAISEMRVGTEAFF.

This chain uses TRBV18 with TRBJ2-1; 14 nucleotides line up with TRBD2. Germline lookup yields CDR1 KGHSH and CDR2 LQKENI. The CDR3 runs to 18 residues. With 3 bases clipped from V and 7 bases from J, the junction kept 11 bases outside the gene matches. CDR3 sequence (DNA): TGTGCCAGCTCACCCCCGACTAGCGGGAGGGCTTTGAGGAATGAGCAGTTCTTC. It translates to CASSPPTSGRALRNEQFF.

The chain carries TRBV18 and TRBJ2-1; no definite D call. The V gene's germline CDR1 is KGHSH and CDR2 LQKENI. The CDR3 is 16 residues long. V was trimmed by 6 bases and J by 0 bases, leaving 15 bases between them. The CDR3 nucleotides read TGTGCCAGCTCTTTCAGTTGGTCGAGCTCCTACAATGAGCAGTTCTTC. Protein sequence: CASSFSWSSSYNEQFF.

The chain joins TRBV27 to TRBJ1-2; the D gene is possibly TRBD1 (5 bases). This CDR3 has 13 residues. V lost 1 base to trimming and J lost 8 bases, with 11 bases between them. From germline, CDR1 is MNHEY and CDR2 SMNVEV (reference sequence). In DNA form, the CDR3 reads TGTGCCAGCAGTTTATGGGGAAACAGGGGCTACACCTTC. It encodes CASSLWGNRGYTF.

This clone was observed a handful of times. The chain links TRBV7-2 to TRBJ2-4; TRBD2 might be the D (5 bases). The CDR3 sequence is 14 residues long. V dropped 4 bases and J dropped 4 bases, with 11 bases sitting between them. CDR1 and CDR2 (germline): SGHTA, FQGNSA. For the CDR3, the DNA is TGTGCCAGCAGCTCGGGGTTCGGGAAAAACATTCAGTACTTC. Its translation is CASSSGFGKNIQYF.

For the CDR3, the DNA is TGTGCCAGCACCCTCCCAGGGACTCAGCCCCAGCATTTT. Translation gives CASTLPGTQPQHF. The rearrangement uses TRBV6-6 and TRBJ1-5, with D perhaps TRBD1 (5 bases). Germline CDR1 is MNHNY and CDR2 is SVGAGI (reference sequence). The CDR3 extends over 13 amino acids. Deletions cut 7 bases from V and 6 bases from J, with 13 bases between.

The chain has TRBV7-6 and TRBJ1-4; D unclear. The CDR3 consists of 13 residues. The ends were cut back, 5 bases at V and 8 bases at J, with 12 bases in the middle. The V gene's germline CDR1 is SGHVS and CDR2 FNYEAQ. Here the CDR3 reads CASSRSQREKLFF. The CDR3 DNA sequence: TGTGCCAGCAGCCGGTCCCAAAGGGAAAAACTGTTTTTT. Together with reference TRBV7-6 and TRBJ1-4, the CDR3 gives the full variable domain: GAGVSQSPRYKVTKRGQDVALRCDPISGHVSLYWYRQALGQGPEFLTYFNYEAQQDKSGLPNDRFSAERPEGSISTLTIQRTEQRDSAMYRCASSRSQREKLFFGSGTQLSVL.

This clone was seen only once. V usage is TRBV5-6 and J usage is TRBJ2-1; TRBD2 agrees at 15 bases. Per germline, CDR1 SGHDT and CDR2 YYEEEE. The V and J ends lost 2 bases and 9 bases, in that order; junction bases with no gene match: 12. The CDR3 has 18 amino acids. CDR3 sequence (DNA): TGTGCCAGCAGCTTTCGGACTAGCGGGAGGGCCTACCGTATTGAGCAGTTCTTC. Translated, it gives CASSFRTSGRAYRIEQFF.

There are a few counts of this clone. The chain carries TRBV12-5 and TRBJ2-2, with 8 bases aligning to TRBD2. The ends lost 3 bases at V and 3 bases at J; junction bases unmatched: 3. The CDR3 consists of 15 residues. Germline CDR1 reads LGHNT; CDR2 reads FRNRAP. In nucleotides, the CDR3 is TGTGCTAGTGGTTTAGCGGGGGCGTACACCGGGGAGCTGTTTTTT. This sequence encodes CASGLAGAYTGELFF.

The chain links TRBV6-5 to TRBJ1-1; the D gene is possibly TRBD1 (6 bases). Trimming cost V 2 bases and J 5 bases, with 9 bases left between them. The CDR3 contains 13 residues. From germline, CDR1 is MNHEY and CDR2 SVGAGI. CDR3 region: CASSYRGLTEAFF. Written as DNA, the CDR3 is TGTGCCAGCAGTTACAGGGGGTTGACTGAAGCTTTCTTT.

This clone was counted a single time. The chain is built from TRBV30 and TRBJ1-1; possible D gene TRBD1, 6 bases. CDR1 and CDR2 from the germline V gene are GTSNPN and SVGIG (reference sequence). The CDR3 runs 14 residues. V lost 2 bases to trimming and J lost 7 bases, with 17 bases between them. The CDR3 loop reads CAWSSWRGGFEAFF. The CDR3, as DNA: TGTGCCTGGAGTTCGTGGAGGGGGGGGTTTGAAGCTTTCTTT.

V usage is TRBV5-6 and J usage is TRBJ2-3; 7 nucleotides align to TRBD2. This CDR3 is 15 amino acids long. The V and J ends lost 5 bases and 0 bases, in that order; junction bases with no gene match: 6. From germline, CDR1 is SGHDT and CDR2 YYEEEE. The CDR3 DNA reads as TGTGCCAGCAGGAAGGTCGGGAGGAGCACAGATACGCAGTATTTT. Encoded protein: CASRKVGRSTDTQYF.

The V gene is TRBV5-4, the J gene TRBJ2-7, with 8 bases lining up with TRBD1. The length of the CDR3 is 15 residues. Germline V gene data show CDR1 as SGHNT and CDR2 as YYREEE (reference sequence). After removal of 2 bases from V and 3 bases from J, the junction contained 7 bases not matched to a gene. This CDR3 is CASSFGQGFNYEQYF. The CDR3 DNA reads as TGTGCCAGCAGCTTTGGACAGGGCTTTAACTACGAGCAGTACTTC.

This chain uses TRBV19 with TRBJ1-4; unclear D gene. Germline CDR1 is LNHDA and CDR2 is SQIVND (reference sequence). Trimming took 0 bases from V and 2 from J, leaving 10 bases between them. The CDR3 extends over 16 amino acids. The chain's CDR3 is CASSIEVRDTNEKLFF. The CDR3 DNA sequence: TGTGCCAGTAGTATAGAAGTAAGAGACACTAATGAAAAACTGTTTTTT.

This chain connects TRBV5-8 to TRBJ1-5; TRBD1 might be the D (6 bases). CDR1 is SGHTS and CDR2 is YDEGEE in the germline V gene. The CDR3 loop spans 17 amino acids. V was pared by 4 bases and J by 0 bases, with 17 bases between. CDR3 sequence: CASSPRGSSLSNQPQHF. CDR3 DNA: TGTGCCAGCAGCCCAAGGGGGTCCTCCCTTAGCAATCAGCCCCAGCATTTT.

V and J are TRBV5-4 and TRBJ1-2, with D possibly being TRBD1 (5 bases). Germline V gene sequence: CDR1 SGHNT, CDR2 YYREEE (reference sequence). V dropped 0 bases and J dropped 1 base, with 10 bases sitting between them. The CDR3 is 15 residues long. CDR3 in amino acids: CASSLVSGHNYGYTF. The CDR3 DNA sequence: TGTGCCAGCAGCTTGGTGAGTGGACATAACTATGGCTACACCTTC. The whole variable domain, filled in from reference TRBV5-4 and TRBJ1-2, reads ETGVTQSPTHLIKTRGQQVTLRCSSQSGHNTVSWYQQALGQGPQFIFQYYREEENGRGNFPPRFSGLQFPNYSSELNVNALELDDSALYLCASSLVSGHNYGYTFGSGTRLTVV.

Many counts were recorded for this clone. The genes are TRBV2 and TRBJ2-2, with TRBD2 matching over 7 bases. Germline V CDR1 and CDR2: SNHLY, FYNNEI. V shed 5 bases, J shed 7 bases, and the junction held 13 bases outside the gene matches. This CDR3 is built from 16 residues. Written as DNA, the CDR3 is TGTGCCAGCAGTCGAGAGGGACTACCTTCTAACGGGGAGCTGTTTTTT. Its protein is CASSREGLPSNGELFF.

This clone appeared a single time. The chain couples TRBV10-3 to TRBJ2-7; TRBD1 aligns across 9 bases. Germline CDR1 ENHRY, CDR2 SYGVKD. The length of the CDR3 is 13 residues. Germline trimming cut 10 bases from V and 4 bases from J; bases unmatched to any gene: 8. The CDR3 reads CATAGTGSYEQYF. The CDR3 coding sequence is TGTGCCACAGCCGGGACAGGGAGTTACGAGCAGTACTTC.

This clone was observed a few times. This sequence joins TRBV27 and TRBJ2-7; TRBD2 is a possible D gene (5 bases). CDR1 MNHEY and CDR2 SMNVEV come from the germline V gene (reference sequence). This CDR3 is built from 14 residues. V was clipped by 5 bases and J by 5 bases, with 16 bases between them. CDR3 protein: CASSDLGSRNEQYF. CDR3 bases: TGTGCCAGCAGTGATCTGGGGAGCAGAAACGAGCAGTACTTC.

The chain links TRBV25-1 to TRBJ2-1; D is unclear. The V gene's germline CDR1 is MGHDK and CDR2 SYGVNS. CDR3 size: 16 residues. With 5 bases removed from V and 5 bases from J, the gap between germline ends came to 19 bases. CDR3 in DNA: TGTGCCAGCAGTAGGCCCGAGGTTTGGGGTAACAATGAGCAGTTCTTC. It is translated as CASSRPEVWGNNEQFF. The whole variable domain, filled in from reference TRBV25-1 and TRBJ2-1, reads EADIYQTPRYLVIGTGKKITLECSQTMGHDKMYWYQQDPGMELHLIHYSYGVNSTEKGDLSSESTVSRIRTEHFPLTLESARPSHTSQYLCASSRPEVWGNNEQFFGPGTRLTVL.

The chain recombines TRBV29-1 with TRBJ2-3, with D possibly being TRBD2 (5 bases). V dropped 6 bases and J dropped 8 bases, with 12 bases sitting between them. Germline V gene lookup returns CDR1 SQVTM and CDR2 ANQGSEA. The CDR3 extends over 11 amino acids. The CDR3: CSVTRASTQYF. CDR3 sequence (DNA): TGCAGCGTAACGAGGGCGTCTACGCAGTATTTT.

The sample holds one count of this clone. This rearrangement joins TRBV25-1 to TRBJ2-2; 9 nucleotides align to TRBD1. There are 16 residues in the CDR3. Germline V gene data show CDR1 as MGHDK and CDR2 as SYGVNS. V shed 5 bases and J 2 bases; nucleotides not matched to a gene: 6. DNA for the CDR3: TGTGCCAGCAGTCCCGGGACAGGGTTTAACACCGGGGAGCTGTTTTTT. This sequence encodes CASSPGTGFNTGELFF.

This clone was seen a single time. The chain joins TRBV10-3 to TRBJ2-5, with D possibly matching TRBD1 (6 bases). The V gene's germline CDR1 is ENHRY and CDR2 SYGVKD. The germline V and J ends were trimmed by 0 bases and 5 bases, with 10 bases remaining between them. The CDR3 has 14 residues. DNA for the CDR3: TGTGCCATCAGTGAGTCGACTCAGGGGGAGACCCAGTACTTC. Amino acid sequence: CAISESTQGETQYF.

The chain is built from TRBV6-1 and TRBJ1-1; TRBD1 might be the D (6 bases). Trimming took off 0 bases at V and 7 bases at J, with 15 bases between the two ends. The CDR3 runs to 15 residues. Per the germline V gene, CDR1 is MNHNS and CDR2 is SASEGT. CDR3 in amino acids: CASSEAATGSLEAFF. The CDR3 DNA follows: TGTGCCAGCAGTGAAGCGGCGACAGGTTCCCTTGAAGCTTTCTTT.

This rearrangement joins TRBV6-5 to TRBJ1-4; tentatively, D is TRBD1 (6 bases). CDR3 length equals 16 residues. The ends were cut back, 0 bases at V and 7 bases at J, with 15 bases in the middle. Germline V lookup: CDR1 MNHEY, CDR2 SVGAGI. The DNA for the CDR3 is TGTGCCAGCAGTTACTCGCTGGTAGGGGGACTTGAAAAACTGTTTTTT. This gives the protein CASSYSLVGGLEKLFF.

This sequence joins TRBV2 and TRBJ2-4, with 9 bases aligning to TRBD2. The CDR3 has 16 amino acids. Trimming cost V 8 bases and J 0 bases; bases outside gene matches: 8. Germline assignment: CDR1 SNHLY and CDR2 FYNNEI. CDR3 nucleotides: TGTGCCAGCCAGCGGGAGGTCCTACTAGCCAAAAACATTCAGTACTTC. As protein: CASQREVLLAKNIQYF.